There are a few counts of the clone carrying this T cell receptor beta chain. The record originates from a study of T cells in Graves' hyperthyroidism and ophthalmopathy. RNA transcripts gave rise to amplified TCR beta CDR3 regions. HTBI primers were the set used in a first-round RT-PCR of the TCR CDR3. Each CDR3 protein gets one entry after TCRdb re-called the multiplex PCR reads with MiXCR. The sample carries fewer than 500,000 distinct CDR3 sequences, roughly 15% recorded once. Exclusion of a patient resulted from uncontrolled infection, other autoimmune disease, pregnancy or lactation. The TCR sequence derives from a man aged 18-30 years with Graves' ophthalmopathy. The sample consisted of blood.

CDR3 sequence reads: CASSFGRMYSPLHF. Here the CDR3 DNA reads TGTGCCAGCAGTTTTGGACGGATGTATTCACCCCTCCACTTT. The J gene is TRBJ1-6, the V gene TRBV12-3 or TRBV12-4; no firm D call. Trimming pared 3 bases from V and 8 bases from J, leaving 11 bases between. The CDR3 contains 14 residues.